The present entry profiles one T cell receptor (beta chain) with its context. Its antigen is currently not known. Base qualities are missing; no much larger clone stands one base away. The data derive from a study of persistence of HIV-infected CD4 T cells (dated by TCRdb to 2018 to 2020). With regard to the full study: Suppressive ART had been received by participants for a median of roughly eight years. TCRbeta sequencing assessed the clonality of all cells in each sorted population, while proviral sequencing assessed the clonality of infected cells. The study isolated CMV- and HIV-1 Gag-responding CD4+ T cells from ART-treated individuals to examine antigen-driven clonal expansion of HIV-1-infected cells. For the TCR cluster analysis across participants, eight or nine participants were included for CMV and more than five participants for Gag. Peripheral blood samples of up to roughly 200 mL were obtained at multiple time points, with the exception of a couple of participants, for whom leukapheresis was performed at a single time point.

Explained via the paper, the treatment or condition label denotes: suppressive antiretroviral therapy. Cells were stimulated with a pool of overlapping HIV-1 Gag 15-mer peptides at 1 ug per peptide per mL. Responding CD4+ T cells were sorted on the basis of upregulation of both CD40 ligand and CD69. Participants were HIV-1-infected adults who started suppressive ART during chronic infection. Plasma HIV-1 RNA had been undetectable (below 50 copies/mL) in participants for at least 4 years. To be included, a participant needed positive CMV serology and a CD4+ T cell count above 400 cells/uL. Before stimulation, PBMCs were isolated using density centrifugation and depleted of CD8+ T cells. For approximately 17 hours, the CD8-depleted PBMCs were stimulated with anti-CD28/CD49d costimulation, a CD40-blocking antibody, and enfuvirtide to prevent new infections. Cells were sorted on a Beckman Coulter MoFlo Legacy or XDP sorter, with propidium iodide excluding dead cells. For samples with more than one million cells, genomic DNA was extracted with the QIAamp DNA Mini Kit, and for all other samples the Quick-DNA Microprep Kit was used.

The immunoSEQ hsTCRB assay version 4 in survey mode was used to sequence TCRbeta repertoires from genomic DNA. Genomic DNA was diluted to approximately 10 ng/uL, and up to roughly 1 ug per sample was used for TCRbeta sequencing. The authors processed their data as follows. ImmunoSeq Analyzer 3.0 was used for analysis of TCRbeta data, and diversity was computed on productive nucleotide rearrangements. Lower-bound TCR diversity was estimated with the improved Chao index, and clonality with the Gini coefficient using the Immunarch R package. Different nucleotide rearrangements encoding the same CDR3beta amino acid sequence were counted as distinct clonotypes. Differential abundance analysis identified TCRbeta sequences significantly enriched in antigen-responding cells relative to anti-CD3/anti-CD28-activated cells. GLIPH2 clustered TCRs by predicted peptide-MHC specificity, both within individual participants and across merged participant data sets. TCRdb retrieved this table from immuneACCESS and kept in-frame rearrangements only. Not all clones are present; in checked studies, unresolved V genes account for under half, and no reason is known for the remainder. From that table come the V and J calls and clone size; the DNA was used to work out D and trimming. Recorded for this sample are some 9,200 clones; approximately 82% of them occurred a single time. Approximately 2% of the sample is held by the ten biggest clonotypes.

From its cysteine to its phenylalanine, the CDR3 spans 14 amino acids. Solely the CDR3 DNA is kept, with 42 bases framed from the first base. Sequences LGHDT (CDR1) and YNNKEL (CDR2) are obtained from the germline V gene (reference sequence). V is pared back by 0 bases and J by 4 bases, with 9 bases lying between the germline termini. What the authors observed across the whole study: Within the same sorted populations, how oligoclonal the TCRs were correlated with how oligoclonal the proviruses were. Significantly lower TCRbeta richness was observed in CMV- and Gag-responding cells than in anti-CD3/anti-CD28-responding cells, and higher oligoclonality was observed in CMV-responding cells than in CD3/CD28-stimulated and Gag-responding cells. Restriction of bulk TCR analyses to the rare CMV-responding cells that actually carried HIV-1 proviruses was not possible. Enrichment of degenerate expanded CDR3beta sequences was found in antigen-responding cells, suggesting convergent selection of CD4+ responses to CMV and Gag. The study involved few individuals and tested only a limited range of antigens.

The sample here was CD4+ T cells sorted from PBMCs after roughly 18-hour stimulation, taken from a patient who received antiretroviral therapy. Sample cell subset or site, as interpreted from the label and publication: CD40L+CD69+ CD4 T cells responding to HIV-1 Gag peptides. The TCR was taken from an adult woman with HIV who was CMV-seropositive. The chain couples TRBV3-1 (or the pseudogene TRBV3-2) to TRBJ1-2; the D gene cannot be named for sure. Here the CDR3 is given as CASSQERLAYGYTF. The nucleotides read TGTGCCAGCAGCCAAGAGAGGTTGGCCTATGGCTACACCTTC.